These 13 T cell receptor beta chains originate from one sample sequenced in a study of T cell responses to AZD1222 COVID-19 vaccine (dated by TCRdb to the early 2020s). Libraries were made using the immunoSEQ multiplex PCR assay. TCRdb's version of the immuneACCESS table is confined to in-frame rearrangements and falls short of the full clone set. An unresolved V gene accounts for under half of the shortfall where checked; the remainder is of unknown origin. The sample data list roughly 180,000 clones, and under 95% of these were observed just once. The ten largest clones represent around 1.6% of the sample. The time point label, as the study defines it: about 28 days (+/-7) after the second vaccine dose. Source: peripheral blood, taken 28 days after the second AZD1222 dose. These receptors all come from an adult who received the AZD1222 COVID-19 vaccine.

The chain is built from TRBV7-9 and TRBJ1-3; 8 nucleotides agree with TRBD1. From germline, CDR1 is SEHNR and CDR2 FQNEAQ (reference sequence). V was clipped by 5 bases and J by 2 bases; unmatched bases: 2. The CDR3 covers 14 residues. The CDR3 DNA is TGTGCCAGCAGCCGACAGGGGACTGGAAACACCATATATTTT. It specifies CASSRQGTGNTIYF. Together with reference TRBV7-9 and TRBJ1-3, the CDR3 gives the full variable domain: DTGVSQNPRHKITKRGQNVTFRCDPISEHNRLYWYRQTLGQGPEFLTYFQNEAQLEKSRLLSDRFSAERPKGSFSTLEIQRTEQGDSAMYLCASSRQGTGNTIYFGEGSWLTVV.

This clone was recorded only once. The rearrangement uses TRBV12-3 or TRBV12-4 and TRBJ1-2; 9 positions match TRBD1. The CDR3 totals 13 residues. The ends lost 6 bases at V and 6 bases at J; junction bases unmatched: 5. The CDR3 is CASRGQGIHGYTF. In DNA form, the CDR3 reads TGTGCCAGCAGGGGACAGGGCATCCATGGCTACACCTTC.

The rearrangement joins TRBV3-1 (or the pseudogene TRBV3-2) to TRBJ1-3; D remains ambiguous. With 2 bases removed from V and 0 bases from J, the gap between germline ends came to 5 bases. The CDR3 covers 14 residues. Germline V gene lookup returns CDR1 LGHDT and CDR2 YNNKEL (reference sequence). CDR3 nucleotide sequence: TGTGCCAGCAGCCAAAATCCCTCTGGAAACACCATATATTTT. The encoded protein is CASSQNPSGNTIYF.

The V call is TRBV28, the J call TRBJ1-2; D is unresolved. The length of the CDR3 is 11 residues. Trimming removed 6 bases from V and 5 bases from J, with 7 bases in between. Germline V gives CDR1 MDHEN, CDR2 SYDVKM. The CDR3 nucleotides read TGTGCCAGCAGCTTTAAATATGGCTACACCTTC. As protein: CASSFKYGYTF.

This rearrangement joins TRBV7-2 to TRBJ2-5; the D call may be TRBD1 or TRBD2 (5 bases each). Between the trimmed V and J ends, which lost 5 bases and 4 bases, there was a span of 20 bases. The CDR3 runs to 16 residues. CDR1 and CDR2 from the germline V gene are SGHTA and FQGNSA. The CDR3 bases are TGTGCCAGCAGCCCCTACCCCGGGACGGTGGGAGAGACCCAGTACTTC. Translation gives CASSPYPGTVGETQYF. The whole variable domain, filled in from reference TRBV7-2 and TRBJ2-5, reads GAGVSQSPSNKVTEKGKDVELRCDPISGHTALYWYRQSLGQGLEFLIYFQGNSAPDKSGLPSDRFSAERTGGSVSTLTIQRTQQEDSAVYLCASSPYPGTVGETQYFGPGTRLLVL.

The CDR3 DNA reads as TGCGCCAGCAGCTTGGCGTTAGCGGACTACAATGAGCAGTTCTTC. Its protein product is CASSLALADYNEQFF. The chain carries TRBV5-1 and TRBJ2-1; tentatively, D is TRBD2 (6 bases). In germline, CDR1 is SGHRS, CDR2 YFSETQ. The CDR3 sequence is 15 residues long. V was trimmed by 0 bases and J by 3 bases, leaving 10 bases between them.

CDR3 protein: CASSFKRDEAFF. The DNA of the CDR3 is TGTGCCAGCAGCTTCAAACGGGACGAAGCTTTCTTT. The V and J genes are TRBV5-5 and TRBJ1-1; possible D gene TRBD1, 5 bases. V lost 2 bases and J lost 8, with 10 bases in between. Germline loops: CDR1 SGHKS, CDR2 YYEKEE (reference sequence). This CDR3 comprises 12 residues. Full variable domain (missing parts from reference TRBV5-5 and TRBJ1-1): DAGVTQSPTHLIKTRGQQVTLRCSPISGHKSVSWYQQVLGQGPQFIFQYYEKEERGRGNFPDRFSARQFPNYSSELNVNALLLGDSALYLCASSFKRDEAFFGQGTRLTVV.

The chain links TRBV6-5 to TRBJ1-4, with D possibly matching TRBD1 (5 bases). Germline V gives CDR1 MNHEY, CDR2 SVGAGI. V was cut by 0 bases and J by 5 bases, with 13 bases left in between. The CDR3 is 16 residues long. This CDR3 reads CASSYSMGDPNEKLFF. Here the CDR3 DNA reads TGTGCCAGCAGTTACTCGATGGGGGATCCCAATGAAAAACTGTTTTTT.

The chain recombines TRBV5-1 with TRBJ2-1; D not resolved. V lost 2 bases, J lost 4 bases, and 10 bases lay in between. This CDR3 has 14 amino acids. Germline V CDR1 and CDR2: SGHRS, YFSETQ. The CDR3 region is CASSFPTEYNEQFF. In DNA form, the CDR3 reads TGCGCCAGCAGCTTTCCGACGGAATACAATGAGCAGTTCTTC.

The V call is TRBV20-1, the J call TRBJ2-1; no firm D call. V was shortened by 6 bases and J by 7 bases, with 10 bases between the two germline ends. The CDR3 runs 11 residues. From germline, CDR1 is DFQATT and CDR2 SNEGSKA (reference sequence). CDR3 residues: CSARRVNEQFF. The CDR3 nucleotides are TGCAGTGCCCGACGAGTAAATGAGCAGTTCTTC.

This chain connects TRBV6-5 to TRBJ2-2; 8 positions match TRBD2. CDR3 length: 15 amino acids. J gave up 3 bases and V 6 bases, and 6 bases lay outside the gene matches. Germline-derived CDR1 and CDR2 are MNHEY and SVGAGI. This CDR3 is CASSPGTRDTGELFF. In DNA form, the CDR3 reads TGTGCCAGCAGCCCCGGGACTAGGGACACCGGGGAGCTGTTTTTT.

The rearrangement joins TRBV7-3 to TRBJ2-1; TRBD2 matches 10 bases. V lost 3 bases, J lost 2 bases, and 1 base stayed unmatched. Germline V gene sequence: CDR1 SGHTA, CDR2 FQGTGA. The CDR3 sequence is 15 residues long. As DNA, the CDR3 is TGTGCCAGCAGCTTCGGGACTAGCGCCTACAATGAGCAGTTCTTC. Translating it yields CASSFGTSAYNEQFF.

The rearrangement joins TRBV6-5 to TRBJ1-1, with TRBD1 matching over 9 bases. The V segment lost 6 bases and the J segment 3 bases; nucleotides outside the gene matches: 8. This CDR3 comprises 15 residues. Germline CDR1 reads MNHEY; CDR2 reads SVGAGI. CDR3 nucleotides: TGTGCCAGCAGCGATACTGACAGGGGGGACACTGAAGCTTTCTTT. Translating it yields CASSDTDRGDTEAFF.